One and the same sample provided the 8 T cell receptor beta chains below, sequenced in a study of identifying expanded T cells in peripheral blood. Generated by immunoSEQ multiplex PCR, the TCRdb table keeps only in-frame clones and is missing some. The sample records 75,000 to 90,000 clones, around nine tenths being singletons. Source material: blood. These receptors came from a person aged 18 to 70 in good health.

This clone appeared a few times. V usage is TRBV10-3 and J usage is TRBJ1-2; a possible D gene is TRBD1 (5 bases). The germline V and J ends were trimmed by 8 bases and 9 bases, with 19 bases remaining between them. Germline CDR1 is ENHRY and CDR2 is SYGVKD. The CDR3 length is 13 residues. CDR3 sequence: CAIRGTGIWSYTF. The CDR3 DNA reads as TGTGCCATCCGAGGGACGGGCATTTGGAGCTACACCTTC.

This clone was counted only a few times. The V call is TRBV7-8, the J call TRBJ2-7, with no clear D. The germline gives CDR1 SGHVS, CDR2 FQNEAQ. The V end lost 5 bases, the J end lost 7 bases, and 9 bases lay between the germline ends. The CDR3 runs to 11 residues. The CDR3 spells CASSPSFEQYF. CDR3 nucleotides: TGTGCCAGCAGCCCGAGCTTTGAGCAGTACTTC.

The V and J genes are TRBV5-1 and TRBJ2-2, with D hard to call. The CDR3 loop spans 15 amino acids. In germline, CDR1 is SGHRS, CDR2 YFSETQ. V gave up 4 bases and J gave up 2 bases, with 12 bases separating them. CDR3 DNA: TGCGCCAGCAGCCTAAGCGCTAGAAACACCGGGGAGCTGTTTTTT. Translating it yields CASSLSARNTGELFF.

The J gene is TRBJ1-2, the V gene TRBV30; D gene unclear. The CDR3 loop spans 11 amino acids. CDR1 is GTSNPN and CDR2 is SVGIG in the germline V gene (reference sequence). Trimming took off 8 bases at V and 5 bases at J, with 12 bases between the two ends. The CDR3 DNA sequence: TGTGCCGGTGAGAAAGTTTATGGCTACACCTTC. Translated: CAGEKVYGYTF.

The chain combines TRBV12-5 with TRBJ1-1; no clear D. Trimming left V 2 bases short and J 1 base short, with 5 bases between. This CDR3 region has 13 residues. Germline V gene sequence: CDR1 LGHNT, CDR2 FRNRAP. CDR3 DNA sequence: TGTGCTAGTGGTTTGAGGGAGAACACTGAAGCTTTCTTT. Its protein product is CASGLRENTEAFF.

The V call is TRBV30, the J call TRBJ2-3; 7 bases align to TRBD2. Germline V gene data show CDR1 as GTSNPN and CDR2 as SVGIG (reference sequence). Trimming took 0 bases from V and 0 from J; bases not matched to a gene: 6. The CDR3 runs 16 residues. This CDR3 is CAWSVVAGSSTDTQYF. In DNA, the CDR3 is TGTGCCTGGAGTGTGGTAGCGGGTTCTAGCACAGATACGCAGTATTTT.

The CDR3 coding sequence is TGTGCCAGCAGCTTAGCGGTCCTAGGGTACAACTATGGCTACACCTTC. It specifies CASSLAVLGYNYGYTF. V usage is TRBV11-2 and J usage is TRBJ1-2; no reliable D call. Germline V gene lookup returns CDR1 SGHAT and CDR2 FQNNGV. There are 16 residues in the CDR3. Trimming stripped 1 base from V and 2 bases from J, with 14 bases between. Supplemented by reference TRBV11-2 and TRBJ1-2, the full variable domain reads EAGVAQSPRYKIIEKRQSVAFWCNPISGHATLYWYQQILGQGPKLLIQFQNNGVVDDSQLPKDRFSAERLKGVDSTLKIQPAKLEDSAVYLCASSLAVLGYNYGYTFGSGTRLTVV.

The gene calls are TRBV18 and TRBJ2-1, with D possibly being TRBD1 (6 bases). The CDR3 extends over 11 amino acids. Trimming left V 6 bases short and J 10 bases short, with 10 bases between. Germline V CDR1 and CDR2: KGHSH, LQKENI. CDR3 nucleotides: TGTGCCAGCTCCCGGACAGCCGAGCAGTTCTTC. This gives the protein CASSRTAEQFF. The full variable domain, rest sourced from reference TRBV18 and TRBJ2-1, is NAGVMQNPRHLVRRRGQEARLRCSPMKGHSHVYWYRQLPEEGLKFMVYLQKENIIDESGMPKERFSAEFPKEGPSILRIQQVVRGDSAAYFCASSRTAEQFFGPGTRLTVL.